This TCR beta chain stems from a study of chemoradiotherapy in HPV16-positive cancers. TCRdb's copy holds only in-frame clones and misses some; the assay was immunoSEQ multiplex PCR. The table lists around 40,000 clones, around 76% of them singletons. This clonotype was obtained from a human donor with HPV-associated anogenital cancer. Material: blood, obtained from a patient who underwent chemoradiotherapy.

The CDR3, as DNA: TGTGCCAGCAGCTTGGTTCAGGTTGACACTGAAGCTTTCTTT. Protein sequence: CASSLVQVDTEAFF. The chain recombines TRBV5-4 with TRBJ1-1; D gene unclear. This CDR3 has 14 amino acids. V was clipped by 0 bases and J by 3 bases, with 9 bases between them. Looked up from germline, CDR1 is SGHNT and CDR2 is YYREEE (reference sequence).